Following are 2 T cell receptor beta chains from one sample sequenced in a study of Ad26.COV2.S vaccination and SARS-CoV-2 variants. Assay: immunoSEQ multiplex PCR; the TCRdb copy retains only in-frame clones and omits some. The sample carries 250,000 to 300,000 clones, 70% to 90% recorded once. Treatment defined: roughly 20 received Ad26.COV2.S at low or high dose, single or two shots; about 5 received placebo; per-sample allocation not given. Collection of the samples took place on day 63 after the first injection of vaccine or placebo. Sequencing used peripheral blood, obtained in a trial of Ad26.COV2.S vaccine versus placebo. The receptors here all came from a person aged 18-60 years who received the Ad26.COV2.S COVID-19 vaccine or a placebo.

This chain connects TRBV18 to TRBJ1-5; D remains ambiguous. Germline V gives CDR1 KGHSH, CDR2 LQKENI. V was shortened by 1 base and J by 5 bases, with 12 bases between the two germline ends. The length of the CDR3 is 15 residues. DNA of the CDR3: TGTGCCAGCTCACCACGGTTACAAAATGATCAGCCCCAGCATTTT. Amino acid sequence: CASSPRLQNDQPQHF. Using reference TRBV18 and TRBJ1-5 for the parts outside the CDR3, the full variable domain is NAGVMQNPRHLVRRRGQEARLRCSPMKGHSHVYWYRQLPEEGLKFMVYLQKENIIDESGMPKERFSAEFPKEGPSILRIQQVVRGDSAAYFCASSPRLQNDQPQHFGDGTRLSIL.

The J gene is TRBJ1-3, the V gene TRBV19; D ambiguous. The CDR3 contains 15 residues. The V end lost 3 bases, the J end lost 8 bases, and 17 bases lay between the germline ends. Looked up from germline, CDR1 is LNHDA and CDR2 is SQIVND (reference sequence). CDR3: CASSIRASPGDTIYF. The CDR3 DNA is TGTGCCAGTAGTATCCGGGCGAGCCCCGGGGACACCATATATTTT.